Below are 7 T cell receptor beta chains sequenced from a single sample in a study of cytomegalovirus exposure and HLA in healthy donors. Repertoires were generated with immunoSEQ multiplex PCR, while TCRdb's copy carries only in-frame clones and drops some. The data contain 120,000 to 150,000 clones, approximately 90% of them singletons. Sequencing input: PBMCs. The source of these receptors is a man aged 18 to 30 in good health and CMV-seronegative.

The chain links TRBV11-2 to TRBJ2-7, with D possibly TRBD2 on 6 matching bases. Trimming took off 2 bases at V and 2 bases at J, with 16 bases between the two ends. CDR1 is SGHAT, CDR2 FQNNGV, per germline. The CDR3 has 16 residues. CDR3 residues: CASSLRGGVLAYEQYV. The CDR3 DNA sequence: TGTGCCAGCAGCTTAAGGGGAGGCGTTTTGGCCTACGAGCAGTACGTC.

This clone was seen a single time. The genes are TRBV6-1 and TRBJ2-1, with a weak D call TRBD2 (5 bases). The CDR3 is 14 residues long. In germline, CDR1 is MNHNS, CDR2 SASEGT. V was clipped by 7 bases and J by 0 bases, with 10 bases between them. Here the CDR3 DNA reads TGTGCCAGCACTAGCACCCGCTCCTACAATGAGCAGTTCTTC. Translation: CASTSTRSYNEQFF.

The rearrangement joins TRBV29-1 to TRBJ1-2; 9 nucleotides align to TRBD1. The J segment lost 1 base and the V segment lost 4 bases, leaving 1 base of the junction unmatched. The germline V gene has CDR1 SQVTM and CDR2 ANQGSEA. The CDR3 contains 13 residues. This CDR3 is CSVGTGDNYGYTF. The CDR3 DNA reads TGCAGCGTTGGGACAGGGGATAACTATGGCTACACCTTC.

The chain couples TRBV5-4 to TRBJ1-6; D call uncertain. CDR1 and CDR2 from the germline V gene are SGHNT and YYREEE (reference sequence). The germline V and J ends were trimmed by 9 bases and 3 bases, with 7 bases remaining between them. The CDR3 has 12 amino acids. The CDR3 DNA is TGTGCCACTAGTGGCTATAATTCACCCCTCCACTTT. Its protein is CATSGYNSPLHF.

The chain employs TRBV2 and TRBJ1-2, with 9 bases identical to TRBD1. This CDR3 comprises 12 residues. CDR1 and CDR2 (germline): SNHLY, FYNNEI. The V and J ends lost 6 bases and 6 bases, in that order; junction bases with no gene match: 2. The CDR3 region has the DNA TGTGCCAGCAGGGGGACAGGGCATGGCTACACCTTC. Its protein product is CASRGTGHGYTF. The variable domain in full, completed from reference TRBV2 and TRBJ1-2, reads EPEVTQTPSHQVTQMGQEVILRCVPISNHLYFYWYRQILGQKVEFLVSFYNNEISEKSEIFDDQFSVERPDGSNFTLKIRSTKLEDSAMYFCASRGTGHGYTFGSGTRLTVV.

V and J are TRBV6-6 and TRBJ2-5, with 8 bases fitting TRBD2. The V segment lost 2 bases and the J segment 1 base; nucleotides outside the gene matches: 6. Germline V gene data show CDR1 as MNHNY and CDR2 as SVGAGI (reference sequence). The CDR3 covers 16 residues. DNA of the CDR3: TGTGCCAGCAGTTACCATCGCACTAGCGGCCAAGAGACCCAGTACTTC. Its protein product is CASSYHRTSGQETQYF.

This chain joins TRBV19 and TRBJ2-7, with TRBD1 matching over 9 bases. The CDR3 is 14 residues long. J lost 5 bases, V lost 5 bases, and 7 bases had no gene match. Germline CDR1 LNHDA, CDR2 SQIVND (reference sequence). CDR3 DNA sequence: TGTGCCAGTAGTGAGACAGGGGGTGTCGACGAGCAGTACTTC. It yields the protein CASSETGGVDEQYF.